The clone carrying this TCR beta chain was recorded a few times. Its antigen is not identified. This record comes from a study of naive and memory T cell subsets. This CDR3 is built from 18 residues. The germline V gene encodes CDR1 SGHVS and CDR2 FQNEAQ. V was clipped by 5 bases and J by 4 bases; unmatched bases: 19. Findings and limits, study-wide: There was no ground truth to check naive and memory subset results.

An equimolar mix of two oligonucleotides served as the beta constant-region primer for TRBC1 and TRBC2. TCRdb reanalysed the UMI-ligation and nested PCR reads using MiXCR and keeps one entry per CDR3 protein. The sample consists of approximately 89,000 distinct CDR3 sequences, around 6.5% of them appearing once. CD4 T cells were positively selected, then CD8 T cells from the CD4-negative fraction. The source of this sequence is a human donor in good health. The source material was central memory CD4+ T cells from blood. The V gene is TRBV7-8, the J gene TRBJ1-1; 7 nucleotides match TRBD1. This chain's CDR3 is CASSPTTGRGSPATEAFF. The CDR3 DNA reads as TGTGCCAGCAGCCCGACAACCGGCAGGGGGTCCCCTGCCACTGAAGCTTTCTTT.